Detailed here is one T cell receptor beta chain. What this receptor recognizes is not known. The sample holds no much larger clone one base away, and base qualities are not on file. In the paper's terms, the time point label means: cycle 1 day 1 (C1D1), immediately before nivolumab initiation. Every trial patient had relapsed after autologous stem cell transplantation, and cohorts A, B and C differed in prior brentuximab vedotin exposure. CD4+ T cells were purified from thawed PBMCs by magnetic negative selection with a Miltenyi CD4+ T cell isolation kit. A total of more than 55 patients with relapsed/refractory classical Hodgkin lymphoma made up the trial cohort, and each patient's best overall response was complete response, partial response or progressive disease. Trial patients were treated with single-agent nivolumab in the multi-cohort phase II CheckMate 205 trial. An independent review committee assessed best overall response using the 2007 International Working Group response criteria. Trial PBMCs were obtained immediately prior to nivolumab initiation (C1D1) and on therapy at cycle 2 day 1 and cycle 4 day 1. Peripheral blood was collected in 8 mL Vacutainer Cell Preparation Tubes, from which PBMCs were isolated by centrifugation and then cryopreserved. Purified CD4+ and CD8+ fractions were prepared only for cases in which an additional PBMC sample was available. Magnetically labelled cells were depleted on LS columns in a quadroMACS separator, and the flow-through was collected as the purified fraction.

The data belong to a study of PD-1 blockade in classical Hodgkin lymphoma (dated by TCRdb to 2018 to 2021). Describing the broader study: Nivolumab dosing was 3 mg/kg intravenously every 2 weeks, continuing until either disease progression or unacceptable toxicity. To define a peripheral blood immune signature of response to PD-1 blockade in classical Hodgkin lymphoma, the study combined TCR beta sequencing with CyTOF.

Overall study results and their limits: Newly diagnosed patients were reported to have lower baseline TCR diversity than healthy donors, and relapsed/refractory patients were reported to have lower baseline TCR diversity still. CD4+ but not CD8+ TCR diversity rose significantly by C4D1 (p=0.0027 vs p=0.16), most apparent in complete responders (p=0.02). Trial patients achieving complete response had baseline diversity similar to newly diagnosed patients, whereas partial responders and progressors had significantly lower diversity. The study was restricted to a single clinical trial cohort, and the causes of repertoire differences, possibly disease activity or prior therapy, were left undefined. Diversity was lower in patients who began nivolumab less than 1 year after ASCT, so these patients were left out of later analyses to avoid confounding by immune reconstitution.

The Qiagen DNeasy kit was used to extract genomic DNA from unsorted PBMCs and from the negatively selected CD4+ and CD8+ fractions. Amplification of TCR beta CDR3 regions was done by immunoSEQ multiplex PCR with primers that anneal to V and J segments. A synthetic immune receptor repertoire was used to minimize amplification bias, and remaining bias was computationally removed after sequencing. Regarding the original processing steps: Custom Python scripts were used to quantify repertoire diversity as the Shannon entropy index. Unsorted, CD4+ and CD8+ repertoires were analyzed separately, except for combined analyses in which CD4+ and CD8+ sequences were merged in silico. Clonal expansion was defined as a frequency increase of at least 2-fold after treatment compared with C1D1, and clones undetected at baseline were assigned a pseudocount of 0.5. Clones with 0 or 1 copy at C1D1 were classified as singleton clones, and clones with 2 or more copies were classified as non-singleton clones. Clones expanded in unsorted samples were annotated as CD4+, CD8+ or unknown by matching protein sequences in sorted samples from the same patient. Wilcoxon tests were applied to paired samples to test diversity changes from C1D1 to C4D1. TCRdb mirrors the immuneACCESS table, restricted to in-frame sequences. Some clones are absent from its copies; in checked studies, under half trace to an unresolved V gene, and the reason for the others is unknown. V and J calls and clone size come straight from that table; D and trimming were deduced from the DNA. The sample table contains 26,000 or so clones; only one count was recorded for about 83% of them. The top ten hold 2% to 2.5% of the sample.

Via the germline V gene, CDR1 is SGHTA and CDR2 FQGNSA. Reading from cysteine to phenylalanine, the CDR3 counts 14 amino acids. Here the CDR3 DNA is all that survives: 42 bases in frame from base 1. V is reduced by 0 bases and J by 9 bases, leaving a spacing of 14 bases between them. Sequenced material: CD4+ T cells from blood, taken at baseline. The sequence derives from a human donor with classical Hodgkin lymphoma. The chain uses TRBV7-2 and TRBJ2-5; the D match is possibly TRBD1 or TRBD2, with 5 bases aligned in each. CDR3 reads: CASSLAGVTRAQYF. DNA sequence: TGTGCCAGCAGCTTAGCGGGGGTCACGCGGGCCCAGTACTTC.